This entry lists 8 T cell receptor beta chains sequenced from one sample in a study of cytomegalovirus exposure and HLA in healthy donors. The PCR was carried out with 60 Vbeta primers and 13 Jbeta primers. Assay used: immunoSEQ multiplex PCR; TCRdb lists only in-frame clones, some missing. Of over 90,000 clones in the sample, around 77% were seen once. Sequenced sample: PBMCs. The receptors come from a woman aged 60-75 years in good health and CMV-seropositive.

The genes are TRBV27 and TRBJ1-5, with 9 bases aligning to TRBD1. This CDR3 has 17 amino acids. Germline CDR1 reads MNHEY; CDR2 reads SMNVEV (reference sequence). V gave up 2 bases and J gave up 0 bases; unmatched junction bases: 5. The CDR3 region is CASSLKQGAYSNQPQHF. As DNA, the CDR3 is TGTGCCAGCAGTTTAAAACAGGGGGCCTATAGCAATCAGCCCCAGCATTTT.

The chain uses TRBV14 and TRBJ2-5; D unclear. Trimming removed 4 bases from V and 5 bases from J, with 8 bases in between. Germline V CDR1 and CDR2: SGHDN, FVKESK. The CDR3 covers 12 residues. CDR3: CASSRGLETQYF. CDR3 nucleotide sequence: TGTGCCAGCAGCCGAGGCCTGGAGACCCAGTACTTC.

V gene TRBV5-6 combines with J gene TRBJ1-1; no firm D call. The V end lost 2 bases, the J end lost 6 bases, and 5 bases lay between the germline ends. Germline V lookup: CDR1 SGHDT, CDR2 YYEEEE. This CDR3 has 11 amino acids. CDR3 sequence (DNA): TGTGCCAGCAGCTTTAGAGCTGAAGCTTTCTTT. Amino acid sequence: CASSFRAEAFF.

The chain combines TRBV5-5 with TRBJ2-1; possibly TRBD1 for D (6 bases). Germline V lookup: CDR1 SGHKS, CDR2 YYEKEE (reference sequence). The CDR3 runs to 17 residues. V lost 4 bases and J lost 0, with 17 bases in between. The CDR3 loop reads CASSSSRGSASYNEQFF. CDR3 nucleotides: TGTGCCAGCAGCAGCTCAAGGGGGAGCGCCTCCTACAATGAGCAGTTCTTC.

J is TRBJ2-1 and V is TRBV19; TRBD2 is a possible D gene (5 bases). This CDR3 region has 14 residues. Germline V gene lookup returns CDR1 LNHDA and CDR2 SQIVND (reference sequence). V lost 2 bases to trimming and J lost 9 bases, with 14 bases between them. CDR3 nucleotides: TGTGCCAGTAGTATAACTAGTGCGTTAGGTGAGCAGTTCTTC. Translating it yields CASSITSALGEQFF.

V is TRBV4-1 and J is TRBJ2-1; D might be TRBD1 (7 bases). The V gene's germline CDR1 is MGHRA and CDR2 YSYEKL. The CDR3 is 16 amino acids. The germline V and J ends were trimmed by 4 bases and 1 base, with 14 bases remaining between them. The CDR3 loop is CASSLQGGPSYNEQFF. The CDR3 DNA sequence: TGCGCCAGCAGCCTTCAGGGGGGCCCTTCCTACAATGAGCAGTTCTTC.

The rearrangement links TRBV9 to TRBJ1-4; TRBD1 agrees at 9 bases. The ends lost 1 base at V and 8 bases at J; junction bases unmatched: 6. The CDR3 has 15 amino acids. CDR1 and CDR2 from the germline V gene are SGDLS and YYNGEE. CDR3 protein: CASSVRGTGLEKLFF. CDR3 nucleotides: TGTGCCAGCAGCGTACGTGGGACAGGGTTGGAAAAACTGTTTTTT. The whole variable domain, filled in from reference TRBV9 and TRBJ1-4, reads DSGVTQTPKHLITATGQRVTLRCSPRSGDLSVYWYQQSLDQGLQFLIQYYNGEERAKGNILERFSAQQFPDLHSELNLSSLELGDSALYFCASSVRGTGLEKLFFGSGTQLSVL.

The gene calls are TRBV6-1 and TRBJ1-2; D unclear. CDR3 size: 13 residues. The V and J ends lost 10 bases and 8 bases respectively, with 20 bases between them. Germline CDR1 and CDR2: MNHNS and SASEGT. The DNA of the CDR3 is TGTGCCACCCGGAGGGTTAGTCGAGAGGGCTACACCTTC. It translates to CATRRVSREGYTF.